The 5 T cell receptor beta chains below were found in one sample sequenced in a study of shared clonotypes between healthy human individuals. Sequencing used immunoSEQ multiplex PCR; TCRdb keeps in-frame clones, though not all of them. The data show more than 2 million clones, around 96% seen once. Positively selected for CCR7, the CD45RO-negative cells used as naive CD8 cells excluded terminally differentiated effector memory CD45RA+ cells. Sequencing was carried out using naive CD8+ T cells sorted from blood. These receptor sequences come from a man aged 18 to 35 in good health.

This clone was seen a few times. For the CDR3, the DNA is TGTGCCAGCAGCGTGGGACCGGGACATGGGAACTATGGCTACACCTTC. Translated: CASSVGPGHGNYGYTF. The rearrangement joins TRBV9 to TRBJ1-2; a weak D match, TRBD1 (6 bases). CDR3 length: 16 amino acids. V lost 2 bases, J lost 2 bases, and 16 bases lay in between. Germline V CDR1 and CDR2: SGDLS, YYNGEE.

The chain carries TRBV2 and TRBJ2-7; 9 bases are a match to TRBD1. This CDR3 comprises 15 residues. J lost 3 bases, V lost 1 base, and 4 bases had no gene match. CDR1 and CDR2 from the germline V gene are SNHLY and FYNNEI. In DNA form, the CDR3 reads TGTGCCAGCAGTGAAGGCCCGGGACAGGGCTACGAGCAGTACTTC. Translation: CASSEGPGQGYEQYF. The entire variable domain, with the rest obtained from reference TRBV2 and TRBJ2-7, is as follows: EPEVTQTPSHQVTQMGQEVILRCVPISNHLYFYWYRQILGQKVEFLVSFYNNEISEKSEIFDDQFSVERPDGSNFTLKIRSTKLEDSAMYFCASSEGPGQGYEQYFGPGTRLTVT.

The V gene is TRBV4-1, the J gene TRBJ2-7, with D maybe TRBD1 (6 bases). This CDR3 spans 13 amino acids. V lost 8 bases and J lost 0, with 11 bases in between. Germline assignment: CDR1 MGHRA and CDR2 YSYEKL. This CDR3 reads CASRGQSSYEQYF. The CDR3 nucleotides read TGCGCCAGCCGCGGACAGAGCTCCTACGAGCAGTACTTC.

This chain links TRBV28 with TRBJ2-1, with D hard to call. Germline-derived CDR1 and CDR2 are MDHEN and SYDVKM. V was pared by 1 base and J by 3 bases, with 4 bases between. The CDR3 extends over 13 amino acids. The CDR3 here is CASSLFSYNEQFF. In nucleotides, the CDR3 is TGTGCCAGCAGTTTATTCAGCTACAATGAGCAGTTCTTC.

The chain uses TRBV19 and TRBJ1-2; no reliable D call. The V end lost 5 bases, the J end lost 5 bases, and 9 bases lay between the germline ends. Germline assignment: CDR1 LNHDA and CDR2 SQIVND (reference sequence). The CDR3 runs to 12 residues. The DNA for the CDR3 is TGTGCCAGTAGTCGACCCTTGTATGGCTACACCTTC. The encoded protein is CASSRPLYGYTF.